This record concerns one T cell receptor beta chain sequence. Germline assignment: CDR1 SGHRS and CDR2 YFSETQ. The CDR3 sequence is 13 residues long. The sample belongs to a study of monozygotic twins with inflammatory bowel disease. TCRdb reprocessed the 5' RACE reads, with one entry per CDR3 protein and no DNA. The sample totals about 170,000 distinct CDR3 sequences. The sequenced sample was blood. This clonotype was sampled from a human donor with ulcerative colitis or Crohn's disease, or a healthy co-twin of an affected twin (not recorded which). The V gene is TRBV5-1, the J gene TRBJ1-5; as DNA is missing, the TRBD1 call by TCRdb cannot be tested. The CDR3 reads CASSLEGRQPQHF.